These T cell receptor beta chains were read from a single sample in a study of graft-versus-host responses after intestinal transplantation. No antigens are known for them. Here immunoSEQ multiplex PCR was the method, and the copy in TCRdb shows in-frame clones only, minus some. The repertoire holds about 93,000 clones, with over 85% as singletons. The sequencing here drew on unstimulated CD8+ T cells sorted from spleen or lymph node cells, taken before intestinal transplant. The source is a human donor who received an intestinal transplant. Both conserved end residues are trimmed from each CDR3. Fields, in order: J gene, V gene, CDR3 protein.

J: TRBJ1-1
V: TRBV4-3
CDR3: ASSQGVATDNTEAF

J: TRBJ2-7
V: TRBV4-1
CDR3: ASSQDGLAGGYEQY

J: TRBJ2-2
V: TRBV4-1
CDR3: ASSQGIGVAGAGELF

J: TRBJ1-4
V: TRBV29-1
CDR3: SVKSGEKLF

J: TRBJ2-1
V: TRBV4-1
CDR3: ASSHSNNEQF

J: TRBJ1-1
V: TRBV27
CDR3: ASSSDSANTEAF

J: TRBJ2-3
V: TRBV7-2
CDR3: ASSLGTGEADTQY

J: TRBJ2-5
V: TRBV5-6
CDR3: ASSSVNGETQY

J: TRBJ2-2
V: TRBV6-4
CDR3: ASSDGSPNTGELF

J: TRBJ2-1
V: TRBV27
CDR3: ASSLGGLGYNEQF

J: TRBJ2-7
V: TRBV14
CDR3: ASSHTLYEQY

J: TRBJ1-4
V: TRBV29-1
CDR3: SVGERDATNEKLF

J: TRBJ1-4
V: TRBV28
CDR3: ASKVTRGTGDEKLF

J: TRBJ2-1
V: TRBV12-5
CDR3: ASGFALNEQF

J: TRBJ1-1
V: TRBV9
CDR3: ASSQGGSPDTEAF

J: TRBJ2-7
V: TRBV7-9
CDR3: ASENGPGAYEQY

J: TRBJ2-3
V: TRBV5-6
CDR3: ASSWVSSAFTDTQY

J: TRBJ1-2
V: TRBV19
CDR3: ASSISPGSAYGYT

J: TRBJ2-2
V: TRBV5-6
CDR3: ASSPSGTFTGELF

J: TRBJ1-1
V: TRBV25-1
CDR3: ASSESNGQGEAF

J: TRBJ2-2
V: TRBV13
CDR3: ASSDRGNTGELF

J: TRBJ2-2
V: TRBV9
CDR3: ASSPTSTGELF

J: TRBJ2-2
V: TRBV7-6
CDR3: ASSPFTGELF

J: TRBJ1-5
V: TRBV27
CDR3: ASSLGGYTGNQPQH

J: TRBJ2-1
V: TRBV2
CDR3: ASSAGETRNNEQF

J: NA
V: TRBV19
CDR3: ASKSSGDSYEQY